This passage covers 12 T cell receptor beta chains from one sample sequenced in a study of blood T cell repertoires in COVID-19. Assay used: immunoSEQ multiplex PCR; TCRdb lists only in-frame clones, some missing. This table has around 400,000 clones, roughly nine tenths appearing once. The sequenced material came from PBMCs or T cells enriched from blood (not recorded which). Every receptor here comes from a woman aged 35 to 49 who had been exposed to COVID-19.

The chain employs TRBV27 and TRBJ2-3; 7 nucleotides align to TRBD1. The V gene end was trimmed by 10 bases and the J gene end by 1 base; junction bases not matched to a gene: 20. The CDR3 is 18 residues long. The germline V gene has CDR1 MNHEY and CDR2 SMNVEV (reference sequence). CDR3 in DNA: TGTGCCACCAGGCGTAGGGGGCTTAGAACACAACGCACAGATACGCAGTATTTT. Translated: CATRRRGLRTQRTDTQYF.

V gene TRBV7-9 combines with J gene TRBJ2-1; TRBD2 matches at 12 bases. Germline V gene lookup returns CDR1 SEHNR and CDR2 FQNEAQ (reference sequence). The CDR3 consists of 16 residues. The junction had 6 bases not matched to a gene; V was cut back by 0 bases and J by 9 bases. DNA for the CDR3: TGTGCCAGCAGCTTAGCGACTAGCGGGAGATTCGGTGAGCAGTTCTTC. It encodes CASSLATSGRFGEQFF.

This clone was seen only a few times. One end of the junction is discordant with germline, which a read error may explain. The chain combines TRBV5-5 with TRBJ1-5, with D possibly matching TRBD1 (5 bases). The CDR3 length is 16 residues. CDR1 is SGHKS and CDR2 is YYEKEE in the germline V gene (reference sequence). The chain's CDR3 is CASNLGPAEGNQPQHF. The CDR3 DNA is TGTGCCAGCAACTTGGGGCCCGCAGAAGGCAATCAGCCCCAGCATTTT.

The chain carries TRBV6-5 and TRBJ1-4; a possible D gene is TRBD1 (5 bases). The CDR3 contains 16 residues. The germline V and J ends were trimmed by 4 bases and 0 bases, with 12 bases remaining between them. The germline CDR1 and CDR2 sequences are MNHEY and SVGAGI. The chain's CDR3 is CASSWGSRPTNEKLFF. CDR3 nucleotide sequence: TGTGCCAGCAGTTGGGGCAGTCGACCAACTAATGAAAAACTGTTTTTT.

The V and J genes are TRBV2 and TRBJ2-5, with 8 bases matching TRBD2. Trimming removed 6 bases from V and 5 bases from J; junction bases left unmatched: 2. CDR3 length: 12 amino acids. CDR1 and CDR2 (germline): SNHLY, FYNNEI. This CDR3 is CASRAGEETQYF. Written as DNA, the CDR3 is TGTGCCAGCAGAGCGGGAGAGGAGACCCAGTACTTC.

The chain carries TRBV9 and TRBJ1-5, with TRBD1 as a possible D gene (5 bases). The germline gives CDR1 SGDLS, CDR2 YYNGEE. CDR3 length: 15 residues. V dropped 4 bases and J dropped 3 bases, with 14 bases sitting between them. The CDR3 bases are TGTGCCAGCAGCTCCCACGGGGGGTACAATCAGCCCCAGCATTTT. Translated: CASSSHGGYNQPQHF.

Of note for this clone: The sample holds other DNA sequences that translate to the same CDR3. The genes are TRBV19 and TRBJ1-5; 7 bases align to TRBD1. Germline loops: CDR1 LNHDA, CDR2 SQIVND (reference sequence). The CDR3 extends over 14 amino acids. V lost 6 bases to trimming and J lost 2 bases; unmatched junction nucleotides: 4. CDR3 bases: TGTGCCAGTAGCCTTCAGGGGGGCAATCAGCCCCAGCATTTT. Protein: CASSLQGGNQPQHF.

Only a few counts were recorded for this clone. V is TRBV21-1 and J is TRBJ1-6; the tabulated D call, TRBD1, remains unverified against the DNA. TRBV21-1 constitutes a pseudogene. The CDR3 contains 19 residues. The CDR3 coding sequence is TGTGCCAGCAGCAACCCCCGGGACAGGGACCGCTCCTATAATTCACCCCTCCACTTT. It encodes CASSNPRDRDRSYNSPLHF.

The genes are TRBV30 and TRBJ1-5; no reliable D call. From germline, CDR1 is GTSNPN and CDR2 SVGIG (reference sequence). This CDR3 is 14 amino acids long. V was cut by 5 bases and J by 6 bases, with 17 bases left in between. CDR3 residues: CAWGYPHGGQPQHF. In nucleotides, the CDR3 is TGTGCCTGGGGATATCCCCATGGCGGTCAGCCCCAGCATTTT.

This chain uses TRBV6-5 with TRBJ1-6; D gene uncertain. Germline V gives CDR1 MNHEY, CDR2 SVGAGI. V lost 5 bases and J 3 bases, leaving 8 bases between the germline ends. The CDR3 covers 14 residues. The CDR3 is CASSHRDYNSPLHF. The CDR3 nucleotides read TGTGCCAGCAGTCACCGGGACTATAATTCACCCCTCCACTTT.

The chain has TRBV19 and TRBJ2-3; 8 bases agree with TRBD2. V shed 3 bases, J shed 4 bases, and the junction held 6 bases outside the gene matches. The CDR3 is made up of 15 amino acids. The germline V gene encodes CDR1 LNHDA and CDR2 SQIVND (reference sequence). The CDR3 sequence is CASSMISGVADTQYF. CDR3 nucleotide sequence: TGTGCCAGTAGTATGATTAGCGGGGTCGCAGATACGCAGTATTTT.

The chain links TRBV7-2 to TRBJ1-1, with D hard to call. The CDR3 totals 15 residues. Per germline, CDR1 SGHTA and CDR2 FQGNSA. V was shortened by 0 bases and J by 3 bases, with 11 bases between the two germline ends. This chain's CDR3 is CASSLAPLAYTEAFF. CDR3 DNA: TGTGCCAGCAGCTTAGCGCCCCTTGCGTACACTGAAGCTTTCTTT.